The clone carrying this TCR beta chain appeared many times. TCRdb passed the RACE reads through MiXCR, listing each CDR3 protein once. The sample contains a few hundred thousand distinct CDR3 sequences, more than 4.5% of which appear only once. The data derive from a study of human T cells and chemical hapten exposure. The germline CDR1 and CDR2 sequences are MDHEN and SYDVKM. V lost 8 bases and J lost 5, with 20 bases in between. The CDR3 sequence is 15 residues long. Time point defined: patch test 1, 2 weeks after DPC sensitization. The treatment is: therapeutic diphenylcyclopropenone sensitization with weekly scalp DPC.

V usage is TRBV28 and J usage is TRBJ2-3; either TRBD1 or TRBD2 may supply D (6 bases each). The material sequenced was whole blood, taken in connection with sensitization to the hapten diphenylcyclopropenone (DPC). The TCR comes from a woman in her forties or fifties with alopecia areata. Some clones in this sample may be carry-over from other donors' samples. The CDR3 region has the DNA TGTGCCAGCGGACAAGTAGCGGAGGGGGTAGATACGCAGTATTTT. Translating it yields CASGQVAEGVDTQYF.